Each of the 29 T cell receptor beta chains below was sequenced from the same sample in a study of blood T cell repertoires in COVID-19. Clones were sequenced by immunoSEQ multiplex PCR, and TCRdb holds only the in-frame ones, with some missing. The table has some 110,000 clones, 85% to 90% seen once. The sample consisted of peripheral blood. Receptors were obtained from a man aged 45-65 years with acute or convalescent COVID-19.

J is TRBJ1-4 and V is TRBV7-9; D gene ambiguous. V was cut by 1 base and J by 4 bases, with 10 bases left in between. This CDR3 region has 15 residues. CDR1 is SEHNR, CDR2 FQNEAQ, per germline (reference sequence). For the CDR3, the DNA is TGTGCCAGCAGCTTAGTTTTGGCGGATAATGAAAAACTGTTTTTT. Translating gives CASSLVLADNEKLFF.

The V gene is TRBV7-8, the J gene TRBJ2-1, with TRBD2 matching over 13 bases. The germline V gene encodes CDR1 SGHVS and CDR2 FQNEAQ. The CDR3 loop spans 18 amino acids. V lost 5 bases and J lost 0; bases outside the gene matches: 7. The CDR3 sequence: CASSPGLAGTSSYNEQFF. The CDR3 bases are TGTGCCAGCAGCCCGGGACTAGCGGGAACCAGCTCCTACAATGAGCAGTTCTTC.

This chain uses TRBV5-1 with TRBJ2-1; 12 nucleotides line up with TRBD1. The V gene end was trimmed by 7 bases and the J gene end by 8 bases; junction bases not matched to a gene: 7. The germline V gene has CDR1 SGHRS and CDR2 YFSETQ. CDR3 size: 14 residues. CDR3 loop: CASQGQGAVHEQFF. CDR3 nucleotides: TGCGCCAGCCAGGGACAGGGGGCTGTCCATGAGCAGTTCTTC.

The J gene is TRBJ2-1, the V gene TRBV10-3, with TRBD2 matching over 13 bases. Germline trimming cut 2 bases from V and 7 bases from J; bases unmatched to any gene: 5. The germline CDR1 and CDR2 sequences are ENHRY and SYGVKD. The CDR3 is made up of 16 amino acids. CDR3 protein: CAISEGLAGVSNEQFF. The CDR3 region has the DNA TGTGCCATCAGTGAGGGACTAGCGGGAGTATCAAATGAGCAGTTCTTC.

DNA of the CDR3: TGTGCCAGCAGGCCGGGACTCGGAACAGATACGCAGTATTTT. Translation gives CASRPGLGTDTQYF. The chain employs TRBV6-5 and TRBJ2-3; perhaps TRBD2 as D (6 bases). The V gene's germline CDR1 is MNHEY and CDR2 SVGAGI. The CDR3 is 14 amino acids. V was shortened by 6 bases and J by 3 bases, with 13 bases between the two germline ends.

This clone has only a few counts. This rearrangement joins TRBV4-1 to TRBJ1-6; D is undetermined. Germline CDR1 is MGHRA and CDR2 is YSYEKL. The CDR3 spans 12 residues. V dropped 0 bases and J dropped 9 bases, with 3 bases sitting between them. Here the CDR3 DNA reads TGCGCCAGCAGCCAAGATCGTTCACCCCTCCACTTT. This translates into CASSQDRSPLHF.

This rearrangement joins TRBV10-3 to TRBJ2-1; 10 bases are a match to TRBD2. Losses at the gene ends were 4 bases for V and 8 bases for J; bases not matched to a gene: 8. In germline, CDR1 is ENHRY, CDR2 SYGVKD. The CDR3 is 15 residues long. This chain's CDR3 is CAISAGLAGADEQFF. The CDR3 region has the DNA TGTGCCATCAGTGCTGGGCTAGCGGGAGCGGATGAGCAGTTCTTC.

The chain links TRBV6-1 to TRBJ2-5; D may be TRBD2 (5 bases). Trimming removed 0 bases at V and 7 bases at J, with 15 bases between. Germline CDR1 MNHNS, CDR2 SASEGT. The CDR3 totals 15 residues. The CDR3 protein is CASSEAERRRWTQYF. For the CDR3, the DNA is TGTGCCAGCAGTGAAGCGGAAAGGAGGCGGTGGACCCAGTACTTC.

This clone occurred many times. J is TRBJ1-1 and V is TRBV5-1; D remains unclear. Germline V CDR1 and CDR2: SGHRS, YFSETQ. The CDR3 totals 13 residues. The V end lost 3 bases, the J end lost 6 bases, and 12 bases lay between the germline ends. This chain's CDR3 is CASSSTGGAEAFF. Here the CDR3 DNA reads TGCGCCAGCAGCTCCACCGGAGGCGCTGAAGCTTTCTTT.

This clone has more than one count but fewer than ten. The chain joins TRBV6-5 to TRBJ1-5, with 9 bases lining up with TRBD1. Germline trimming cut 6 bases from V and 7 bases from J; bases unmatched to any gene: 7. Germline CDR1 is MNHEY and CDR2 is SVGAGI. This CDR3 has 14 amino acids. In DNA form, the CDR3 reads TGTGCCAGCAGGCCAGGACAGGGGCGGCAGCCCCAGCATTTT. Its translation is CASRPGQGRQPQHF.

Only one count was recorded for this clone. The J gene is TRBJ1-4, the V gene TRBV24-1, with D hard to call. Per the germline V gene, CDR1 is KGHDR and CDR2 is SFDVKD. CDR3 length: 17 residues. V was shortened by 3 bases and J by 6 bases, with 19 bases between the two germline ends. In nucleotides, the CDR3 is TGTGCCACCAGTGATCCCCGGAGCGACGGTGGATATGAAAAACTGTTTTTT. Translating gives CATSDPRSDGGYEKLFF.

The rearrangement uses TRBV7-2 and TRBJ2-1, with 9 bases that match TRBD1. The CDR3 covers 15 residues. The trim removed 2 bases at V and 7 bases at J, leaving 6 bases unmatched. The V gene's germline CDR1 is SGHTA and CDR2 FQGNSA. This chain's CDR3 is CASSLSTGGFNEQFF. In nucleotides, the CDR3 is TGTGCCAGCAGCTTATCGACAGGGGGATTTAATGAGCAGTTCTTC.

This chain links TRBV2 with TRBJ1-6; the D gene is possibly TRBD1 (5 bases). Trimming left V 3 bases short and J 11 bases short, with 14 bases between. Looked up from germline, CDR1 is SNHLY and CDR2 is FYNNEI. The CDR3 loop spans 14 amino acids. In nucleotides, the CDR3 is TGTGCCAGCAGTGAGGAAGGGGAGGGAGCACCCCTCCACTTT. Translation: CASSEEGEGAPLHF.

The chain has TRBV11-2 and TRBJ2-1; 9 nucleotides align to TRBD1. The V gene's germline CDR1 is SGHAT and CDR2 FQNNGV. CDR3 length: 14 residues. V trimming: 5 bases; J trimming: 6 bases; junction bases outside the gene matches: 5. CDR3 DNA: TGTGCCAGCAGCGCGGGACAGGGATTCAATGAGCAGTTCTTC. Translated, it gives CASSAGQGFNEQFF.

The chain carries TRBV5-1 and TRBJ2-2; possible D gene TRBD1, 5 bases. This CDR3 region has 13 residues. Germline CDR1 reads SGHRS; CDR2 reads YFSETQ. V was pared by 1 base and J by 6 bases, with 7 bases between. The CDR3 bases are TGCGCCAGCAGCTTGTTAGGGGCCGGGGAGCTGTTTTTT. Amino acid sequence: CASSLLGAGELFF.

The chain recombines TRBV30 with TRBJ2-2, with 8 bases matching TRBD2. The CDR3 length is 17 residues. The J segment lost 1 base and the V segment lost 1 base, leaving 8 bases of the junction unmatched. Germline assignment: CDR1 GTSNPN and CDR2 SVGIG (reference sequence). Written as DNA, the CDR3 is TGTGCCTGGAGTGCCTGGACTAGCCGATGGAACACCGGGGAGCTGTTTTTT. Translation: CAWSAWTSRWNTGELFF.

The CDR3 reads CASSIDRLNTEAFF. The CDR3 DNA reads as TGTGCCAGTAGTATCGACAGATTGAACACTGAAGCTTTCTTT. The chain has TRBV19 and TRBJ1-1, with D maybe TRBD1 (5 bases). The CDR3 extends over 14 amino acids. Germline V gene sequence: CDR1 LNHDA, CDR2 SQIVND (reference sequence). The V and J ends lost 3 bases and 0 bases respectively, with 8 bases between them.

The rearrangement uses TRBV28 and TRBJ1-1, with TRBD1 identical over 9 bases. Germline trimming cut 4 bases from V and 6 bases from J; bases unmatched to any gene: 9. The CDR3 spans 15 residues. Germline CDR1 and CDR2: MDHEN and SYDVKM. Here the CDR3 reads CASSSGQGRVAEAFF. In DNA form, the CDR3 reads TGTGCCAGCAGTTCGGGACAGGGAAGGGTGGCTGAAGCTTTCTTT.

This chain links TRBV29-1 with TRBJ1-3, with D possibly TRBD1 on 6 matching bases. The CDR3 contains 13 residues. Germline V gene data show CDR1 as SQVTM and CDR2 as ANQGSEA. V was clipped by 7 bases and J by 1 base, with 11 bases between them. CDR3 DNA: TGCAGCGGCAGTCAGGGGTCTGGAAACACCATATATTTT. Translating gives CSGSQGSGNTIYF.

The gene calls are TRBV10-3 and TRBJ2-2; 7 bases match TRBD1. Germline V gives CDR1 ENHRY, CDR2 SYGVKD. Losses at the gene ends were 8 bases for V and 4 bases for J; bases not matched to a gene: 1. CDR3 size: 12 residues. For the CDR3, the DNA is TGTGCCATCGCAGGGGGCACCGGGGAGCTGTTTTTT. Residues: CAIAGGTGELFF.

This clone occurred once. This sequence joins TRBV4-2 and TRBJ2-6; 7 positions match TRBD1. Germline assignment: CDR1 LGHNA and CDR2 YNFKEQ. Trimming at V came to 5 bases and at J to 2 bases, leaving 12 bases not matched to a gene. The CDR3 consists of 18 residues. CDR3 sequence (DNA): TGTGCCAGCAGCTCTCAACAGGGGACCGGCGCTGGGGCCAACGTCCTGACTTTC. It translates to CASSSQQGTGAGANVLTF.

The chain is built from TRBV21-1 and TRBJ2-1; the table's D call, TRBD2, has no DNA check behind it. TRBV21-1 is labeled a pseudogene. CDR3 length equals 15 residues. CDR3: CASSKLAGGPSEQFF. The CDR3, as DNA: TGTGCCAGCAGCAAATTGGCGGGAGGGCCTAGTGAGCAGTTCTTC.

J is TRBJ2-7 and V is TRBV11-3, with no clear D. This CDR3 spans 16 amino acids. V shed 0 bases and J shed 3 bases, with 15 bases lying between them. Germline CDR1 SGHNT, CDR2 YENEEA. CDR3 in DNA: TGTGCCAGCAGCTTAGATTCCGTCCAGGTCGGCTACGAGCAGTACTTC. Translating gives CASSLDSVQVGYEQYF.

The CDR3 bases are TGTGCCAGCAACCGCGCGGGAGGGCCTGGAGATACGCAGTATTTT. Protein sequence: CASNRAGGPGDTQYF. This chain links TRBV28 with TRBJ2-3; 9 bases fit TRBD2. CDR1 and CDR2 from the germline V gene are MDHEN and SYDVKM. V dropped 7 bases and J dropped 5; count of bases not matched to a gene: 10. There are 15 residues in the CDR3. Full variable domain (outside the CDR3, taken from reference TRBV28 and TRBJ2-3): DVKVTQSSRYLVKRTGEKVFLECVQDMDHENMFWYRQDPGLGLRLIYFSYDVKMKEKGDIPEGYSVSREKKERFSLILESASTNQTSMYLCASNRAGGPGDTQYFGPGTRLTVL.

This clone was counted ten times or more. The gene calls are TRBV6-5 and TRBJ2-7; 8 nucleotides agree with TRBD1. From germline, CDR1 is MNHEY and CDR2 SVGAGI. The CDR3 contains 13 residues. With V trimmed by 10 bases and J by 6 bases, 11 bases remained unmatched. CDR3 in amino acids: CATRDRRLGEQYF. As DNA, the CDR3 is TGTGCCACCAGGGACAGGCGCCTTGGCGAGCAGTACTTC.

V gene TRBV29-1 combines with J gene TRBJ2-7, with a weak D call TRBD1 (7 bases). CDR3 length: 16 amino acids. Germline lookup yields CDR1 SQVTM and CDR2 ANQGSEA. The V and J ends lost 0 bases and 2 bases respectively, with 17 bases between them. DNA for the CDR3: TGCAGCGTTGAAGAAGAGGTGGTCAGGGGGGCCTACGAGCAGTACTTC. Translating it yields CSVEEEVVRGAYEQYF.

The table lists this clone with a count of one. The J gene is TRBJ2-6, the V gene TRBV2; 7 bases are shared with TRBD1. This CDR3 has 16 amino acids. Germline V gene lookup returns CDR1 SNHLY and CDR2 FYNNEI. V shed 7 bases and J 3 bases; nucleotides not matched to a gene: 9. The CDR3 sequence: CASNADRANGANVLTF. DNA of the CDR3: TGTGCCAGCAATGCCGACAGGGCAAATGGGGCCAACGTCCTGACTTTC.

This chain links TRBV11-3 with TRBJ2-2; the D gene is possibly TRBD2 (6 bases). The CDR3 length is 15 residues. Germline CDR1 is SGHNT and CDR2 is YENEEA. V was cut by 5 bases and J by 2 bases, with 12 bases left in between. CDR3 DNA sequence: TGTGCCAGCAGCCAAAAGGGACTTAACACCGGGGAGCTGTTTTTT. Its translation: CASSQKGLNTGELFF.

V and J are TRBV3-1 (or the pseudogene TRBV3-2) and TRBJ2-1; 7 bases fit TRBD1. This CDR3 region has 11 residues. The germline V gene has CDR1 LGHDT and CDR2 YNNKEL (reference sequence). The V segment lost 5 bases and the J segment 10 bases; nucleotides outside the gene matches: 2. The CDR3 protein is CASSLQGEQFF. The CDR3 DNA is TGTGCCAGCAGCTTACAGGGGGAGCAGTTCTTC.